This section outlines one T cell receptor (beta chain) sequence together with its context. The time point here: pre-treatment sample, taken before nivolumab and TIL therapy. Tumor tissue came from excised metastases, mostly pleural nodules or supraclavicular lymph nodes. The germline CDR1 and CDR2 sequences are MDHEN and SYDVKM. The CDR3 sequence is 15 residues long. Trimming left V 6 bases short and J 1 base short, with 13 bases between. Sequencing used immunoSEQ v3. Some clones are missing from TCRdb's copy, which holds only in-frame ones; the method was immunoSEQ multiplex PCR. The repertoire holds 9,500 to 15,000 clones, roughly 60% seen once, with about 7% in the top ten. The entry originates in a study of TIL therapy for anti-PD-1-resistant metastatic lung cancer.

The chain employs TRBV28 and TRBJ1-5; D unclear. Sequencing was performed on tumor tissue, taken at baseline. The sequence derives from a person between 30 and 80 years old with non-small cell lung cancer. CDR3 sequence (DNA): TGTGCCAGCAGCGAAGCCCTCGGAAGCAATCAGCCCCAGCATTTT. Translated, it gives CASSEALGSNQPQHF.